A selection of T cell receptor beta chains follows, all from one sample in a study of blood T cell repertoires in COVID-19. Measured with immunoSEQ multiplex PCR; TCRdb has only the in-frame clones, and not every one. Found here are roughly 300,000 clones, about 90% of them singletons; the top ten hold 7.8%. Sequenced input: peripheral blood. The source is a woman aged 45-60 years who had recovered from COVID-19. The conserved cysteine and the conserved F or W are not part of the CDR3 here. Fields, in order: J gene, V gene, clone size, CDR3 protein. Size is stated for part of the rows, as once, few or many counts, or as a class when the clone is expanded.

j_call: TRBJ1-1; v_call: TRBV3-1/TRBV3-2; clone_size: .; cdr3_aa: ASSQGGTGAVGTEAF
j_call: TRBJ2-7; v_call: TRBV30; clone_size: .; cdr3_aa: AWSPMTSGSRTYEQY
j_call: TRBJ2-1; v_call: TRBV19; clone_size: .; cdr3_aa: ASSIGGRGIYNEQF
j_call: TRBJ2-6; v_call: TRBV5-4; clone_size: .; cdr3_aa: ASSLRVTYSGANVLT
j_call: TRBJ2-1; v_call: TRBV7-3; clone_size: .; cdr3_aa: ASSLTGSTNEQF
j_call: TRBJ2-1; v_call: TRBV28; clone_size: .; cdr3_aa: ASSPRDSGHSYNEQF
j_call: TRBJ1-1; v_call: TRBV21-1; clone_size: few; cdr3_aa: ASSHSERVRDRVNTEAF
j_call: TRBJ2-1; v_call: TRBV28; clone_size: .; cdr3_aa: ASSFVLYNEQF
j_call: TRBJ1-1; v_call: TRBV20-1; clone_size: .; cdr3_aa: SATVYTEAF
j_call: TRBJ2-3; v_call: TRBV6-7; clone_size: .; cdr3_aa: ASSQSGRPDTQY
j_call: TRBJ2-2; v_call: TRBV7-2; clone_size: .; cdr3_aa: ASRPSAGGNTGELF
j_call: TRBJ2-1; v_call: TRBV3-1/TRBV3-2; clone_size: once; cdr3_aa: ASSQDMNGLMF
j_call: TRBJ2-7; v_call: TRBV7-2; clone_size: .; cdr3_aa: ASSMTGGIDEQY
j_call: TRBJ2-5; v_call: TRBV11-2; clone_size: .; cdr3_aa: ASSQGEREGETQY
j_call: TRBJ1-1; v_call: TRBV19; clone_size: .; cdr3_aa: ASRALMNTEAF
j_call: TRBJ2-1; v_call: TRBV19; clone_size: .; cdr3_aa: ASSIISRNEQF
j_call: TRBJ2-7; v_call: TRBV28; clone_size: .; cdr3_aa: ASRVGGSQWEQY
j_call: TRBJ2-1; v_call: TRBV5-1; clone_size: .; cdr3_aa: ASRETGLRYHEQF
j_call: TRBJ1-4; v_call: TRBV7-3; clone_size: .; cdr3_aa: ASSPGGTNEKLF
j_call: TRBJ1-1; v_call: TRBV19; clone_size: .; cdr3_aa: ASSIRGMNTEAF
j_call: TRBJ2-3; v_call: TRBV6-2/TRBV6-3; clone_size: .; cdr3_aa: ASSWTSGGAHTQY
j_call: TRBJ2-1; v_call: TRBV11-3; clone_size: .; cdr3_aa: ASSQQGQHEQF
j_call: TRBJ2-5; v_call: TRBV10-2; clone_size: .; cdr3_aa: ASSVPGLSQETQY
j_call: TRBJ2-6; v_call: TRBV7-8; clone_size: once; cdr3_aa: ASSLVLRSGANVLT
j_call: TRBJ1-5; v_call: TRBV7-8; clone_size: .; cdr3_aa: ASSLVQGNQPQH
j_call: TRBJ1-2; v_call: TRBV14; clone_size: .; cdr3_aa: ASSQARGNYGYT
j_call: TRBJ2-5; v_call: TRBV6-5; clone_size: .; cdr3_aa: ASRKRGPRLDGQY
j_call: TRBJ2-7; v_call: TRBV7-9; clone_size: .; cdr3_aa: ASRNGTTYEQY
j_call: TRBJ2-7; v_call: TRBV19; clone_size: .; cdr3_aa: ASSMRGGRSGVREQY
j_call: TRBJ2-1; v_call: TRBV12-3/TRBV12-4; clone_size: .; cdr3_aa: AVASRGVHEQF
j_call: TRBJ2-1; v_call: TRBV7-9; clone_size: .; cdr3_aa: ASSLRQPRTYNEQF
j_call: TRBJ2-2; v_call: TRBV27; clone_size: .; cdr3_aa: ASQTGLPGELF
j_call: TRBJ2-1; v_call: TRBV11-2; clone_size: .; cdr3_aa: ASSLSRETKQF
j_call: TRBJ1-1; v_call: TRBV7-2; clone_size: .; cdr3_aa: ASSLIGQSTEAF
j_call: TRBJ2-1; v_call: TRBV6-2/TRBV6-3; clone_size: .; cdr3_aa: ASSGTSFYNEQF
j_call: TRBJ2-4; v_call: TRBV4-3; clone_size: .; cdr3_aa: ASSQEVTSQNIQY
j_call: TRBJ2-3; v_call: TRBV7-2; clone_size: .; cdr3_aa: ASSLERTDTDTQY
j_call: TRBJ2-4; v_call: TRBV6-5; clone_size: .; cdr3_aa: ASSYSGGATKNIQY
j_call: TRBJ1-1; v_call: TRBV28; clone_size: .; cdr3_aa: ASSFASHPEAF
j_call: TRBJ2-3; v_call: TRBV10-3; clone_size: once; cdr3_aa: AIREGSGSDTQY
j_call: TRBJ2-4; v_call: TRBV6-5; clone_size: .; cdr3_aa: ASRHPAVDIQY
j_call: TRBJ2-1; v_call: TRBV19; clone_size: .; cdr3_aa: ASRRRSNEQF
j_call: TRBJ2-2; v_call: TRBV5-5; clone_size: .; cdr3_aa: ASSFVSGTGELF
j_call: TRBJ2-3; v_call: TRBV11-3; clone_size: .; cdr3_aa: ASSLESPDTQY
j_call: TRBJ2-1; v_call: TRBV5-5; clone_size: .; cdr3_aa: ASSQQVSSYNEQF
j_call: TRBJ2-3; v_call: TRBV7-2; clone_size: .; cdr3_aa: ASSLVTSVTDTQY
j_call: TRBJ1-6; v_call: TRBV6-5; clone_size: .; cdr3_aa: ATSRGENSPLH
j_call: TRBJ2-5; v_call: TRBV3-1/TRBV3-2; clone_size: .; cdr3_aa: ASSFGTSGVVRETQY
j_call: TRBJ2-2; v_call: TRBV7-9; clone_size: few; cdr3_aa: ASSKSGGSTGELF
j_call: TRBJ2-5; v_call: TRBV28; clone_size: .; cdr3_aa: ASSLSGYGETQY
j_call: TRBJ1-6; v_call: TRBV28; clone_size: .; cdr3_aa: ASSLTGVHNSPLH